These 13 T cell receptor beta chains were sequenced from one sample in a study of T cells expressing NK-cell markers. TCRdb reprocessed the 5' RACE reads, with one entry per CDR3 protein and no DNA. In total, the table holds 500,000 to 600,000 distinct CDR3 sequences. The sample consisted of blood T cells: a sorted CD56 or NKG2C T cell subset, CD4+ or CD8+ T cells, or bulk PBMC T cells (not recorded which). These receptors all come from a man younger than 35 in good health.

The chain carries TRBV10-3 and TRBJ2-1; the TRBD2 assignment by TCRdb is unverifiable without DNA. The CDR3 extends over 14 amino acids. Germline CDR1 is ENHRY and CDR2 is SYGVKD. The chain's CDR3 is CASRGGLLYNEQFF.

This rearrangement joins TRBV12-3 or TRBV12-4 to TRBJ1-5. The CDR3 runs 17 residues. This CDR3 is CASSLSSGYDGNQPQHF.

The rearrangement links TRBV4-3 to TRBJ2-2; the TCRdb D gene call, TRBD1, has no DNA to confirm it. Germline CDR1 reads LGHNA; CDR2 reads YSLEER. CDR3 length: 16 amino acids. This chain's CDR3 is CASSQESVPGTGELFF.

The chain combines TRBV5-6 with TRBJ2-5; checking the TCRdb D call of TRBD1 is not possible without DNA. The CDR3 length is 15 residues. Looked up from germline, CDR1 is SGHDT and CDR2 is YYEEEE. The CDR3 loop reads CASSSWDRGGETQYF.

V and J are TRBV7-6 and TRBJ1-4. CDR1 SGHVS and CDR2 FNYEAQ come from the germline V gene. The CDR3 runs to 13 residues. The CDR3 loop is CASSSGEDEKLFF.

The J gene is TRBJ2-2, the V gene TRBV6-2 or TRBV6-3; TCRdb indicates TRBD2, and absent DNA this call remains unverified. This CDR3 region has 15 residues. Germline V gives CDR1 MNHEY, CDR2 SVGEGT. The CDR3 region is CASSYIKGRTGELFF.

J is TRBJ2-1 and V is TRBV7-9; TCRdb names TRBD2, which stays unverified in the absence of DNA. Germline assignment: CDR1 SEHNR and CDR2 FQNEAQ (reference sequence). The CDR3 is 18 residues long. This chain's CDR3 is CASSLGRRSLVVNYEQFF. Filled out from reference TRBV7-9 and TRBJ2-1, the complete variable domain reads DTGVSQNPRHKITKRGQNVTFRCDPISEHNRLYWYRQTLGQGPEFLTYFQNEAQLEKSRLLSDRFSAERPKGSFSTLEIQRTEQGDSAMYLCASSLGRRSLVVNYEQFFGPGTRLTVL.

This rearrangement joins TRBV29-1 to TRBJ2-1; the TRBD1 assignment by TCRdb is unverifiable without DNA. CDR1 is SQVTM, CDR2 ANQGSEA, per germline. This CDR3 has 14 amino acids. The CDR3 reads CSVVGQTSNNEQFF.

The rearrangement links TRBV27 to TRBJ2-1; lacking DNA, the TRBD2 call made by TCRdb goes unchecked. In germline, CDR1 is MNHEY, CDR2 SMNVEV (reference sequence). The CDR3 consists of 14 residues. CDR3 in amino acids: CASRGVAGGDEQFF.

The chain carries TRBV4-3 and TRBJ2-1; as DNA is missing, the TRBD2 call by TCRdb cannot be tested. The CDR3 consists of 16 residues. The germline CDR1 and CDR2 sequences are LGHNA and YSLEER. The chain's CDR3 is CASSQDPWREGHEQFF.

The chain combines TRBV5-1 with TRBJ2-2. The germline gives CDR1 SGHRS, CDR2 YFSETQ. CDR3 length equals 12 residues. The CDR3 sequence: CASSSLLGELFF.

The chain joins TRBV9 to TRBJ2-1; absent DNA, TCRdb's TRBD1 call cannot be checked. This CDR3 region has 14 residues. The germline V gene encodes CDR1 SGDLS and CDR2 YYNGEE. The CDR3 region is CASYPWGRVNEQFF.

The CDR3 sequence: CASSLAVGPETQYF. V and J are TRBV7-9 and TRBJ2-5. The germline gives CDR1 SEHNR, CDR2 FQNEAQ (reference sequence). The CDR3 spans 14 residues.